This section outlines one TCR beta chain sequence together with its context. Its antigen is unidentified. The data are from a study of cytomegalovirus exposure and HLA in healthy donors. About the research overall: Of all 400 or so donors who were genotyped, 80% to 85% belonged to the Caucasian-associated ancestry cluster. Findings and caveats of the study: Listed as cytomegalovirus-associated were 150 or so TCR beta chains. Later analysis demonstrated an association between a missense DCLRE1C variant and TCR beta V- and J-gene trimming.

Germline V CDR1 and CDR2: MNHEY, SVGAGI. The CDR3 sequence is 13 residues long. 60 Vbeta and 13 Jbeta primers were used in PCR. Using immunoSEQ multiplex PCR, the repertoire was profiled, and TCRdb retains in-frame clones only, with some absent. The sample totals 150,000 or so clones; its top ten clones hold approximately 2%. This receptor was obtained from a man aged 25 to 40 in good health and CMV-seronegative. The chain has TRBV6-5 and TRBJ2-5; 8 nucleotides align to TRBD1. The J call may be faulty, since TRBJ2-7 better matches the DNA end. Input material: PBMCs. CDR3 in amino acids: CATRRDRSYEQYF. The CDR3 DNA sequence: TGTGCCACCCGACGGGACAGGAGCTACGAGCAGTACTTC.